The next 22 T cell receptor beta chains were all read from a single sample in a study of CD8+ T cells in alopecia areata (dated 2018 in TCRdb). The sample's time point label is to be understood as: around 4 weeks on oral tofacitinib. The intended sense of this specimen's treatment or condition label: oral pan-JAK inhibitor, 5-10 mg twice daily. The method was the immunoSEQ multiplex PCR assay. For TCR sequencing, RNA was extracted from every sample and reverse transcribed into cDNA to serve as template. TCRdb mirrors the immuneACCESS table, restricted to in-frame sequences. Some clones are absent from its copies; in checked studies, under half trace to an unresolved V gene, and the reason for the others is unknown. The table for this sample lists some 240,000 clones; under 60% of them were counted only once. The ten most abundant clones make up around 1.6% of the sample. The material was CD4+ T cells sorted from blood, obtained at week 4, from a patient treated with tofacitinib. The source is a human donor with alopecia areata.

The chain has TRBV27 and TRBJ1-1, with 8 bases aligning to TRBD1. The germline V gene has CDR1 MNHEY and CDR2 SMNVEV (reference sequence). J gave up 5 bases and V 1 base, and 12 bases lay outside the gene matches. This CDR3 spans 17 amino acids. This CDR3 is CASSLWGGRTGRTEAFF. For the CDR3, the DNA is TGTGCCAGCAGTTTATGGGGAGGGCGGACAGGGAGGACTGAAGCTTTCTTT.

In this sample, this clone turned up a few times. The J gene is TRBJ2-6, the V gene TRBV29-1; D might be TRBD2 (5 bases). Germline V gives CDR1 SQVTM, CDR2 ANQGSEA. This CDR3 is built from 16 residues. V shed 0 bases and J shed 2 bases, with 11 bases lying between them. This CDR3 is CSVEDSWGAGANVLTF. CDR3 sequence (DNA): TGCAGCGTTGAAGATAGCTGGGGAGCTGGGGCCAACGTCCTGACTTTC.

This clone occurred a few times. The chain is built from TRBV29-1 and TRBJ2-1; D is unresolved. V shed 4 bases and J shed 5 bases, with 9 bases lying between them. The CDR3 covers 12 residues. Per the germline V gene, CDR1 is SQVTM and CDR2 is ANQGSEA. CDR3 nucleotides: TGCAGCGTTGTCCGATCCGACAATGAGCAGTTCTTC. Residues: CSVVRSDNEQFF.

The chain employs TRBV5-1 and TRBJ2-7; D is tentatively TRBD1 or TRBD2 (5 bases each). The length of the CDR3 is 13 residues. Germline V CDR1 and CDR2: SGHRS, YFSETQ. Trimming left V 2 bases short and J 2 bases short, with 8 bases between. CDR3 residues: CASSLGTTYEQYF. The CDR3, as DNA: TGCGCCAGCAGCTTAGGGACGACCTACGAGCAGTACTTC. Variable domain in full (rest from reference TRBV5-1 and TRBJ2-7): KAGVTQTPRYLIKTRGQQVTLSCSPISGHRSVSWYQQTPGQGLQFLFEYFSETQRNKGNFPGRFSGRQFSNSRSEMNVSTLELGDSALYLCASSLGTTYEQYFGPGTRLTVT.

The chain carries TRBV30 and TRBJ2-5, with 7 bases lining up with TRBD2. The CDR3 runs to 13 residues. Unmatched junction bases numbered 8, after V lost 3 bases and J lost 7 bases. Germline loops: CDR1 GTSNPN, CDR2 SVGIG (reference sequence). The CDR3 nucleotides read TGTGCCTGGAGAGGGGACGGCGGGGGGACCCAGTACTTC. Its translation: CAWRGDGGGTQYF.

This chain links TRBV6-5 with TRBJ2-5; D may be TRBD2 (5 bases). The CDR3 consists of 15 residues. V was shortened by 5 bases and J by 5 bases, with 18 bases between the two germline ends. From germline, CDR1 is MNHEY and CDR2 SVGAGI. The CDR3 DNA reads TGTGCCAGCAGTCGCCAAAATCGAGGGAAGGAGACCCAGTACTTC. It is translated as CASSRQNRGKETQYF.

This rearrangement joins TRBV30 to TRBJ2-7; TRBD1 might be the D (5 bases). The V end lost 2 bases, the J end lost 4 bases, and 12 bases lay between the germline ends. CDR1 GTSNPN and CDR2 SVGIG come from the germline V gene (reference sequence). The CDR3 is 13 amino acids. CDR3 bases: TGTGCCTGGAGTCAGGGCCTAAGGTACGAGCAGTACTTC. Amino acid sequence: CAWSQGLRYEQYF. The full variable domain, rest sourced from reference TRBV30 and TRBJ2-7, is SQTIHQWPATLVQPVGSPLSLECTVEGTSNPNLYWYRQAAGRGLQLLFYSVGIGQISSEVPQNLSASRPQDRQFILSSKKLLLSDSGFYLCAWSQGLRYEQYFGPGTRLTVT.

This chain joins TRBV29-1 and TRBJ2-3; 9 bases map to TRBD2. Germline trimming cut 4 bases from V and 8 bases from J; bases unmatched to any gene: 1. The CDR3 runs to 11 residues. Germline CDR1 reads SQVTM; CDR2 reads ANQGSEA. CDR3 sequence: CSVVAGATQYF. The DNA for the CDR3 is TGCAGCGTTGTAGCGGGGGCTACGCAGTATTTT.

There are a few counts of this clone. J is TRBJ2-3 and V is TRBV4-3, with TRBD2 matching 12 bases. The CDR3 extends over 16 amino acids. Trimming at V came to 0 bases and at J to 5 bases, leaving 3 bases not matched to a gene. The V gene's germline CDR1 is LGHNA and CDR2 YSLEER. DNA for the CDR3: TGCGCCAGCAGCCAAGATCTAGCGGGGGGGGTAGATACGCAGTATTTT. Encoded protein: CASSQDLAGGVDTQYF.

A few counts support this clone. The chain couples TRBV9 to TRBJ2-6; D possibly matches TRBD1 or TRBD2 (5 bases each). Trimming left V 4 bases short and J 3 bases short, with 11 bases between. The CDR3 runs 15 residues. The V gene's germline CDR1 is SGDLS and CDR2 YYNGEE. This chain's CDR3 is CASSRGAIGANVLTF. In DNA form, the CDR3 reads TGTGCCAGCAGCCGAGGGGCAATTGGGGCCAACGTCCTGACTTTC.

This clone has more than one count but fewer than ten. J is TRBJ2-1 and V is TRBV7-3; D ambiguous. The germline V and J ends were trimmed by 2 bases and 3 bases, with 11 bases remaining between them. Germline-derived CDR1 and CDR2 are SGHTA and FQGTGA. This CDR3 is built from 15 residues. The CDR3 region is CASSLFKGSYNEQFF. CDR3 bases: TGTGCCAGCAGCTTATTTAAAGGCAGCTACAATGAGCAGTTCTTC.

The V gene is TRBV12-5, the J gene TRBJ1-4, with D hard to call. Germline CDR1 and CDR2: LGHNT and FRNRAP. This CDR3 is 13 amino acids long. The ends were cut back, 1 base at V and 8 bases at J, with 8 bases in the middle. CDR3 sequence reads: CASGLDLGEKLFF. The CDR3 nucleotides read TGTGCTAGTGGTTTGGACCTCGGAGAAAAACTGTTTTTT.

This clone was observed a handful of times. This chain's CDR3 is CAWRGANYGYTF. CDR3 coding DNA: TGTGCCTGGAGAGGGGCTAACTATGGCTACACCTTC. The V gene is TRBV30, the J gene TRBJ1-2; TRBD1 is a possible D gene (5 bases). This CDR3 contains 12 residues. The germline V and J ends were trimmed by 3 bases and 0 bases, with 5 bases remaining between them. Germline loops: CDR1 GTSNPN, CDR2 SVGIG (reference sequence).

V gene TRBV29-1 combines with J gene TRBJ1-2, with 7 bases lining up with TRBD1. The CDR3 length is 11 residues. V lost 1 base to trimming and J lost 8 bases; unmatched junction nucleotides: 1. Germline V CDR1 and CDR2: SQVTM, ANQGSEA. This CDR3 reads CSVEGTGGYTF. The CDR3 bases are TGCAGCGTTGAAGGGACAGGAGGCTACACCTTC.

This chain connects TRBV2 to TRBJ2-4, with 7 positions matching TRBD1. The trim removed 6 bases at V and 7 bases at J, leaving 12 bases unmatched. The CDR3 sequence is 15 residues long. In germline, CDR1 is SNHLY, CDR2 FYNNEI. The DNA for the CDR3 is TGTGCCAGCAGGGCCACAGGGGTCGGTAGGAACATTCAGTACTTC. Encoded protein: CASRATGVGRNIQYF.

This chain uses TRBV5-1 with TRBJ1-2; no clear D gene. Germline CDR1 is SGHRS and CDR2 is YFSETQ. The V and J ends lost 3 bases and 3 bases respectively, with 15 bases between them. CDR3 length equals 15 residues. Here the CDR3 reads CASSSTTTPDYGYTF. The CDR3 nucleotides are TGCGCCAGCAGCTCCACAACGACTCCAGACTATGGCTACACCTTC.

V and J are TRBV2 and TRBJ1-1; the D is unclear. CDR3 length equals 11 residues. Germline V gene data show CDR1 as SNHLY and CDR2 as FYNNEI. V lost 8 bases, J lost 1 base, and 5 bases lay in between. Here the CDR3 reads CASGPNTEAFF. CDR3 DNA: TGTGCCAGCGGTCCGAACACTGAAGCTTTCTTT.

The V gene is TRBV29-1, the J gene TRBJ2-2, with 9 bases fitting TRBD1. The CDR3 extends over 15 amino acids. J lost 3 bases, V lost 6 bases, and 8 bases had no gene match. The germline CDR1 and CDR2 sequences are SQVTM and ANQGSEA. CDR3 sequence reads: CSVGFRTGDTGELFF. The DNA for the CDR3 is TGCAGCGTCGGATTCCGGACAGGGGACACCGGGGAGCTGTTTTTT.

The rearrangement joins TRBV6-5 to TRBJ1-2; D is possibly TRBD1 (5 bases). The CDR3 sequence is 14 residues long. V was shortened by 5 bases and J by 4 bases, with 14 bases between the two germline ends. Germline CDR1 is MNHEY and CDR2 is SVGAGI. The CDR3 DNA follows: TGTGCCAGCAGTCCTGATGGGGGGGGCTATGGCTACACCTTC. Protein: CASSPDGGGYGYTF.

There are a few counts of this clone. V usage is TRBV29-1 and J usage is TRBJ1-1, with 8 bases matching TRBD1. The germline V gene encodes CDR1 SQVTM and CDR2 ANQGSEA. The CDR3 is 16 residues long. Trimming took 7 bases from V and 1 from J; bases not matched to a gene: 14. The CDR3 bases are TGCAGCGCCGAGGGTGTTCAGGGGGCCAAGAACACTGAAGCTTTCTTT. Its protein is CSAEGVQGAKNTEAFF.

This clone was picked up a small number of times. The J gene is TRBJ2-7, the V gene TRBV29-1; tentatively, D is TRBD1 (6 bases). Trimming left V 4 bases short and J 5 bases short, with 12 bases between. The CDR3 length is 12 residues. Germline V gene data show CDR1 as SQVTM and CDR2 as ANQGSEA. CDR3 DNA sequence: TGCAGCGTTGTTGGACAGACGCACGAGCAGTACTTC. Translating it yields CSVVGQTHEQYF.

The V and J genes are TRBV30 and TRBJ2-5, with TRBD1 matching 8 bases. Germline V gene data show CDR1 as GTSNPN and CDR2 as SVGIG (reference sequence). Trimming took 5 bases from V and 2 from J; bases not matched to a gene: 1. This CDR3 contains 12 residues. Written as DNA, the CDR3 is TGTGCCTGGGGGGACAGGCAAGAGACCCAGTACTTC. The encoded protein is CAWGDRQETQYF.